This T cell receptor beta chain was captured by sequencing in a study of cytomegalovirus exposure and HLA in healthy donors. Regarding the study as a whole: Associated with cytomegalovirus, according to the listing, were 150 to 200 TCR beta chains. Data from an earlier analysis indicated that most TCR beta V segments were productive either about 87% or about 30% of the time. A later analysis found most CMV-associated TCR beta chains apparently HLA-restricted. V- and J-gene trimming in TCR beta was tied to a missense DCLRE1C variant by an analysis performed later.

Vbeta (60) and Jbeta (13) primers were used in the PCR. Data came from immunoSEQ multiplex PCR; TCRdb stores just in-frame clones and leaves some out. The sample consists of about 150,000 clones, 65% to 80% of them appearing once. This clone occurred a few times. The antigen is undetermined. Sequencing was performed on PBMCs. This sequence originates from a woman aged 40 to 50 in good health and CMV-seronegative.

CDR3 DNA sequence: TGTGCCAGCAGCATGGACAGGGGCGATGATGGCAATCAGCCCCAGCATTTT. Translated, it gives CASSMDRGDDGNQPQHF. This rearrangement joins TRBV5-4 to TRBJ1-5; the match to TRBD1 covers 9 bases. The CDR3 extends over 17 amino acids. V gave up 4 bases and J gave up 2 bases; unmatched junction bases: 10. Germline V gene sequence: CDR1 SGHNT, CDR2 YYREEE (reference sequence).